This T cell receptor beta chain appears in the sequencing data of a study of beta chain features in type 1 diabetes (dated by TCRdb to between 2018 and 2020). For the wider study: Mean age, gender distribution, total cell number and subset yield did not differ between patients and healthy donors. A total of roughly 100 million sorted cells were examined across all samples, and a strong correlation was observed between cell number per subset and RNA yield. In the study, recently diagnosed type 1 diabetes patients and matched healthy donors were compared on the TCRB repertoires of their sorted circulating CD4+ T cell subsets. Naive and central memory subsets were obtained from all 30 or so donors, but regulatory and stem cell-like memory subsets were isolated from only 8 patients and roughly 8 healthy donors.

Taken from cysteine to phenylalanine, the CDR3 has 13 residues. The retained sequence is limited to the CDR3, 39 bases, with the frame set at the first base. V is cut by 9 bases and J by 8 bases, and the space between the germline ends is 17 bases. The germline V gene yields SGHAT for CDR1 and FQNNGV for CDR2. Each donor gave one peripheral blood draw, roughly 0.12 L on average, collected into heparinised tubes. A BD FACSAria II and a panel including CD45RO, CCR7, CD25, CD127, CD95 and CD27 were used to sort naive, central memory, regulatory and stem cell-like memory CD4+ T cells. All sorted populations exceeded 98% purity. PBMCs were separated immediately by Lymphoprep density gradient centrifugation and were stained directly, without being cultured. So that batch effects would be minimized, each experiment stained and sorted samples in pairs, pairing one healthy donor with one patient. What the authors observed across the whole study: A moderate but significant shortening of TCRB CDR3 length was observed in type 1 diabetes patients in all four CD4+ subsets. Patients with type 1 diabetes made fewer insertions and deleted more nucleotides at VDJ recombination sites, implying thymic rearrangement abnormalities. Naive, central memory and regulatory TCRB repertoires appeared to be more alike among patients than among healthy donors. Sequencing cDNA rather than genomic DNA could over-represent highly expressing activated cells, although activation and CD3 levels did not differ between groups. Because the HLA sub-analyses included only small numbers of individuals, any influence of HLA type on TCRB rearrangement was left unresolved. Shorter templates might be favored by PCR, yet because patient and control samples were amplified and corrected together, any such skew would affect both groups equally.

A note on this clone: Which antigen it targets is not known. Base qualities are not recorded, but no much larger clone differs from it by a single base.

The entire isolated RNA was reverse transcribed using the High Capacity cDNA Reverse Transcription Kit, and thus expressed TCRB transcripts were sequenced. Deep immunoSEQ sequencing was performed on naive, central memory and regulatory T cell samples, with an average of approximately 3.9 million total reads per sample. Sorted cells were lysed in RLT buffer, and RNA was extracted using DNase-treated RNeasy Micro or Mini kits according to cell number. Each cell subset was processed separately to prevent cross-contamination, with patient and healthy donor samples processed together. The immunoSEQ multiplex PCR was used to amplify TCRB sequences from cDNA, yielding 87-bp fragments that span the CDR3 region. Sequencing of the amplicons was done on the Illumina HiSeq platform. On the study's bioinformatics: PCR bias was computationally corrected using synthetic template baselines, reads within Hamming distance 2 were collapsed, and singletons that could not be merged were discarded. Reads were aligned against IMGT so that V, D and J genes, CDR3 length and insertions or deletions at six rearrangement sites could be assigned. Within each subset, clonotype counts were normalized to sorted cell number, and only after that were true diversity and Gini coefficients computed with the tcR R package. The overlap coefficient, calculated on TCRB nucleotide sequences, was used to quantify repertoire sharing. Out-of-frame TCRB sequences from naive cells were analyzed to stand in for the pre-selection repertoire. The source is immuneACCESS, and TCRdb retained only in-frame sequences with V and J called. Part of the clones is not carried over; for the studies checked, unresolved V genes explain less than half of this, and the remainder is unexplained. Clone size and V and J calls were adopted from that table, with D and trimming inferred from the DNA. This sample comprises 250,000 to 300,000 clones, 20% to 25% of them detected only once. The ten top clones hold roughly 0.013% of the sample.

The rearranged chain carries TRBV11-2 and TRBJ2-1, with no confidently assigned D gene. Sequenced sample: naive CD4+ T cells from blood. The cell subset or site label, as the study defines it: true naive CD4+ T cells. This sequence was found in a woman under 40 with type 1 diabetes. Here the CDR3 is given as CASGPISPDEQFF. In nucleotide form, the sequence is TGTGCCAGTGGCCCGATAAGTCCAGATGAGCAGTTCTTC.